These T cell receptor beta chains were read from a single sample in a study of T-cell reconstitution after alpha-beta-depleted transplantation in children. TCRdb reprocessed the PCR reads with MiXCR, giving one entry per CDR3 protein. Of about 400,000 distinct CDR3 sequences in the sample, 20% were seen once. The sequencing here drew on PBMCs from the stem cell graft donor, taken from the stem cell graft. All receptors come from a human donor who donated a stem cell graft to a child with acute myeloid leukemia. CDR3s leave out the opening cysteine and the closing phenylalanine or tryptophan.

v_gene: TRBV7-2
CDR3aa: ASSLGRYEQY

v_gene: TRBV28
CDR3aa: ASSRTFEQY

v_gene: TRBV10-3
CDR3aa: AISESTSGHSYEQY

v_gene: TRBV12-3/TRBV12-4
CDR3aa: ASTIGGRELF

v_gene: TRBV28
CDR3aa: ASSLAGLSSGANVLT

v_gene: TRBV20-1
CDR3aa: SATPGTRTDTQY

v_gene: TRBV5-5
CDR3aa: ASSVDLNYYGYT

v_gene: TRBV6-1
CDR3aa: ASSATSLGTGELF

v_gene: TRBV27
CDR3aa: ASSLISTDTQY

v_gene: TRBV12-3/TRBV12-4
CDR3aa: ASSLGGGSSGEQY

v_gene: TRBV20-1
CDR3aa: SVDSKTHEQF

v_gene: TRBV12-3/TRBV12-4
CDR3aa: ASSLSRELN

v_gene: TRBV4-1
CDR3aa: ASSQDIGGTVNSPLH

v_gene: TRBV12-3/TRBV12-4
CDR3aa: ASSFAGGRNTGELF

v_gene: TRBV6-5
CDR3aa: ASSYRQGGPYEQY

v_gene: TRBV6-5
CDR3aa: ASSYLGGRGVEQY

v_gene: TRBV29-1
CDR3aa: SVEGNGYEQY

v_gene: TRBV6-1
CDR3aa: ASSAGPTPYSNQPQH

v_gene: TRBV20-1
CDR3aa: SARDPGHYSYEQY

v_gene: TRBV21-1
CDR3aa: ASSISITGELF

v_gene: TRBV6-6
CDR3aa: ASGDRKAF

v_gene: TRBV4-1
CDR3aa: ASSQDQRGVKGTQY

v_gene: TRBV27
CDR3aa: ASSVRASGYEQY

v_gene: TRBV12-3/TRBV12-4
CDR3aa: ASHRVREQY

v_gene: TRBV5-1
CDR3aa: ASSLESGTGSPHGYT

v_gene: TRBV12-3/TRBV12-4
CDR3aa: ASSFAALKNTEAF

v_gene: TRBV24-1
CDR3aa: AAIYPGEQPQH

v_gene: TRBV27
CDR3aa: ASSATGGWGKNIQY

v_gene: TRBV7-3
CDR3aa: ASSRQGGGADTQY

v_gene: TRBV5-1
CDR3aa: ASGPPGNEQY